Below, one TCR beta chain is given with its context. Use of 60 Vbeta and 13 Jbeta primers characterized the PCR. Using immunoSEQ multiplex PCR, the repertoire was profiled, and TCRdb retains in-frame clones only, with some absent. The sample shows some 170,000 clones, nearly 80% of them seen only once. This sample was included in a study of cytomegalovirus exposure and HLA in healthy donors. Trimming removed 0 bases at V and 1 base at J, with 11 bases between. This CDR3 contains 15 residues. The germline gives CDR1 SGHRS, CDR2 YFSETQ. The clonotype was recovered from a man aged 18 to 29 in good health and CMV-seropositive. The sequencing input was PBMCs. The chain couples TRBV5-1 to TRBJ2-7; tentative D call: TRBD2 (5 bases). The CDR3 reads CASSLGTLSSYEQYF. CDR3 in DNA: TGCGCCAGCAGCTTGGGGACTTTGAGTTCCTACGAGCAGTACTTC.